These 7 T cell receptor beta chains were all obtained from the same sample, sequenced in a study of blood T cell repertoires in COVID-19. Data came from immunoSEQ multiplex PCR; TCRdb stores just in-frame clones and leaves some out. This table holds just over 650,000 clones, over 80% found once. Sequencing used peripheral blood. The receptors here all came from a woman under 30 with acute or convalescent COVID-19.

A few counts support this clone. The chain combines TRBV25-1 with TRBJ1-2; a possible D gene is TRBD1 (6 bases). CDR1 MGHDK and CDR2 SYGVNS come from the germline V gene. V dropped 2 bases and J dropped 4 bases, with 17 bases sitting between them. This CDR3 has 16 residues. The CDR3 bases are TGTGCCAGCAGTGAAGGTTTGGGGGCTGACCCCTATGGCTACACCTTC. As protein: CASSEGLGADPYGYTF.

This chain joins TRBV19 and TRBJ1-5; 10 bases line up with TRBD1. Germline V CDR1 and CDR2: LNHDA, SQIVND (reference sequence). V shed 7 bases, J shed 3 bases, and the junction held 6 bases outside the gene matches. This CDR3 is built from 15 residues. CDR3 residues: CASNRGQGLNQPQHF. CDR3 coding DNA: TGTGCCAGTAATCGGGGACAGGGGCTCAATCAGCCCCAGCATTTT.

This clone was seen only once. The genes are TRBV5-4 and TRBJ1-3; D is unresolved. V was trimmed by 0 bases and J by 0 bases, leaving 10 bases between them. CDR1 is SGHNT, CDR2 YYREEE, per germline (reference sequence). The CDR3 is 16 amino acids. CDR3 sequence (DNA): TGTGCCAGCAGCTTGGGCGGCCCCCACTCTGGAAACACCATATATTTT. Protein: CASSLGGPHSGNTIYF.

The chain is built from TRBV13 and TRBJ1-1; no reliable D call. CDR3 length equals 12 residues. The germline CDR1 and CDR2 sequences are PRHDT and FYEKMQ (reference sequence). Trimming took 5 bases from V and 7 from J, leaving 11 bases between them. The CDR3 here is CASSPGGGEAFF. The CDR3 DNA sequence: TGTGCCAGCAGCCCGGGAGGTGGTGAAGCTTTCTTT.

The V call is TRBV4-1, the J call TRBJ1-4, with 9 bases aligning to TRBD1. The CDR3 totals 14 residues. The germline CDR1 and CDR2 sequences are MGHRA and YSYEKL. With V trimmed by 4 bases and J by 8 bases, 5 bases remained unmatched. The CDR3 is CASSPGQGREKLFF. The CDR3 nucleotides read TGCGCCAGCAGCCCTGGACAGGGGAGGGAAAAACTGTTTTTT.

The gene calls are TRBV6-5 and TRBJ2-3; possible D gene TRBD1, 6 bases. Germline CDR1 is MNHEY and CDR2 is SVGAGI. The CDR3 length is 13 residues. V was cut by 8 bases and J by 2 bases, with 11 bases left in between. Here the CDR3 reads CASARGPTDTQYF. The CDR3 DNA follows: TGTGCCAGCGCCAGGGGCCCCACAGATACGCAGTATTTT.

V usage is TRBV12-5 and J usage is TRBJ2-1; 9 bases match TRBD1. Per germline, CDR1 LGHNT and CDR2 FRNRAP. V was clipped by 7 bases and J by 8 bases; unmatched bases: 6. The CDR3 runs 13 residues. The CDR3 sequence: CASATDRGDEQFF. In DNA form, the CDR3 reads TGTGCTAGTGCCACGGACAGGGGAGATGAGCAGTTCTTC.